The 7 T cell receptor beta chains presented below share a single source sample, sequenced in a study of CD8 T cell repertoires and HIV-1 epitope variants. Measured with immunoSEQ multiplex PCR; TCRdb has only the in-frame clones, and not every one. The table has about 95,000 clones, around 75% seen once. The specimen was uncultured baseline CD8+ T cells from peripheral blood mononuclear cells (PBMCs). These receptors were obtained from a male donor with HIV.

The V and J genes are TRBV7-2 and TRBJ2-3, with D unclear. The CDR3 is 14 amino acids. V lost 2 bases, J lost 8 bases, and 14 bases lay in between. In germline, CDR1 is SGHTA, CDR2 FQGNSA. CDR3 amino acids: CASSLTPDSGTQYF. In nucleotides, the CDR3 is TGTGCCAGCAGCTTAACCCCTGATTCCGGTACGCAGTATTTT.

CDR3 nucleotide sequence: TGTGCCAGCAGTCTTACGGCCCGAATCGCTTCCGAGCAGTACTTC. Its translation is CASSLTARIASEQYF. V gene TRBV4-2 combines with J gene TRBJ2-7; unclear D gene. V gave up 6 bases and J gave up 6 bases, with 21 bases separating them. The CDR3 runs to 15 residues. The germline V gene encodes CDR1 LGHNA and CDR2 YNFKEQ.

The genes are TRBV7-9 and TRBJ1-4, with 7 nucleotides matching TRBD1. The CDR3 has 17 amino acids. V was clipped by 2 bases and J by 4 bases; unmatched bases: 10. The germline CDR1 and CDR2 sequences are SEHNR and FQNEAQ (reference sequence). For the CDR3, the DNA is TGTGCCAGCAGCTTAAGAGGGGGAGGACAGGTTAATGAAAAACTGTTTTTT. It specifies CASSLRGGGQVNEKLFF.

This clone was detected a few times. V gene TRBV30 combines with J gene TRBJ1-2; 7 positions agree with TRBD1. There are 12 residues in the CDR3. V lost 6 bases and J lost 6; bases outside the gene matches: 7. Germline CDR1 is GTSNPN and CDR2 is SVGIG (reference sequence). CDR3 bases: TGTGCCTGTATAGGGGGCATTGATGGCTACACCTTC. Its protein product is CACIGGIDGYTF.

V and J are TRBV7-9 and TRBJ2-5; D is unclear. With 4 bases removed from V and 2 bases from J, the gap between germline ends came to 2 bases. Germline V lookup: CDR1 SEHNR, CDR2 FQNEAQ (reference sequence). The CDR3 sequence is 11 residues long. The CDR3 region has the DNA TGTGCCAGCAGCTCTCAAGAGACCCAGTACTTC. Its protein is CASSSQETQYF.

This sequence joins TRBV15 and TRBJ1-2; TRBD1 is a possible D gene (5 bases). The germline gives CDR1 LNHNV, CDR2 YYDKDF (reference sequence). V lost 0 bases and J lost 8, with 16 bases in between. This CDR3 is built from 15 residues. CDR3 sequence reads: CATSRDPGALQGYTF. The CDR3 DNA sequence: TGTGCCACCAGCAGAGACCCCGGGGCTCTACAGGGCTACACCTTC. Complete variable domain (other parts from reference TRBV15 and TRBJ1-2): DAMVIQNPRYQVTQFGKPVTLSCSQTLNHNVMYWYQQKSSQAPKLLFHYYDKDFNNEADTPDNFQSRRPNTSFCFLDIRSPGLGDTAMYLCATSRDPGALQGYTFGSGTRLTVV.

This chain connects TRBV11-1 to TRBJ2-5; D may be TRBD2 (9 bases). Trimming took off 8 bases at V and 7 bases at J, with 23 bases between the two ends. This CDR3 comprises 15 residues. The germline V gene encodes CDR1 SGHAT and CDR2 FQDESV (reference sequence). The CDR3: CASGRGPSGTGTQYF. The CDR3 nucleotides read TGTGCCAGCGGACGAGGGCCTAGCGGGACAGGGACCCAGTACTTC.